These T cell receptor beta chains were read from a single sample in a study of T cell repertoires in cytomegalovirus infection. Antigens for these TCRs are unknown. TCRdb re-called the reads with MiXCR, one entry per CDR3 protein. The sample contains roughly 990,000 distinct CDR3 sequences, less than 35% of which appear only once. Sequenced here: cultured CD8+ T cells from PBMCs, sampled from culture after CMV antigen stimulation. The origin of the receptors is a human donor in good health (CMV status not recorded). Some clones in this sample may be carry-over from other donors' samples. CDR3s include the opening cysteine and the closing phenylalanine or tryptophan. Fields, in order: D gene, J gene, V gene, clone size, CDR3 protein, CDR3 DNA. The D gene is left open where the match is weak. Expanded clones get a size class; other rows say once, few or many, or leave the size out.

. | TRBJ2-7 | TRBV12-3/TRBV12-4 | . | CASSQTSYEQYF | TGTGCCAGCAGTCAGACCTCCTACGAGCAGTACTTC
. | TRBJ2-3 | TRBV15 | once | CATSREEDTDTQYF | TGTGCCACCAGCAGAGAGGAGGACACAGATACGCAGTATTTT
. | TRBJ2-1 | TRBV7-9 | . | CASSRRKNEQFF | TGTGCCAGCAGCCGAAGAAAGAATGAGCAGTTCTTC
TRBD1 | TRBJ2-2 | TRBV7-6 | many | CASSPRTGEGAGELFF | TGTGCCAGCAGCCCTAGGACAGGGGAAGGGGCCGGGGAGCTGTTTTTT
TRBD2 | TRBJ2-1 | TRBV27 | few | CASSLERGGRSDEQFF | TGTGCCAGCAGTCTCGAGCGGGGGGGCCGTTCGGATGAGCAGTTCTTC
. | TRBJ2-2 | TRBV29-1 | . | CSVGQPTGELFF | TGCAGCGTCGGACAGCCCACCGGGGAGCTGTTTTTT
TRBD2 | TRBJ2-1 | TRBV27 | few | CASSLGTSGFNEQFF | TGTGCCAGCAGTTTAGGGACTAGCGGGTTCAATGAGCAGTTCTTC
. | TRBJ2-7 | TRBV7-4 | . | CASLSRIGSYEQYF | TGTGCCAGCCTATCGAGGATAGGGTCCTACGAGCAGTACTTC
. | TRBJ1-1 | TRBV7-6 | many | CASSPLGEYTEAFF | TGTGCCAGCAGCCCACTCGGGGAATACACTGAAGCTTTCTTT
. | TRBJ1-1 | TRBV7-8 | few | CASSLPSGGSMNTEAFF | TGTGCCAGCAGCTTACCCTCGGGAGGGTCCATGAACACTGAAGCTTTCTTT
TRBD1 | TRBJ1-5 | TRBV6-6 | few | CASSRSQGASQPQHF | TGTGCCAGCAGTCGCTCTCAGGGGGCTTCCCAGCCCCAGCATTTT
TRBD1 | TRBJ1-1 | TRBV19 | . | CASSIDGTGAINTEAFF | TGTGCCAGTAGTATAGACGGGACAGGGGCGATAAACACTGAAGCTTTCTTT
. | TRBJ1-1 | TRBV28 | many | CASSSRRTGTEAFF | TGTGCCAGCAGCTCCCGAAGGACGGGTACTGAAGCTTTCTTT
TRBD1 | TRBJ2-3 | TRBV6-1 | few | CASRKEVGQGDTQYF | TGTGCCAGCAGAAAGGAGGTTGGACAGGGTGATACGCAGTATTTT
. | TRBJ2-7 | TRBV19 | . | CASSIDDGYEQYF | TGTGCCAGTAGTATAGACGACGGCTACGAGCAGTACTTC
TRBD2 | TRBJ2-3 | TRBV4-3 | . | CASSSRPLAGALNTQYF | TGCGCCAGCAGCTCGAGGCCACTAGCGGGGGCCTTGAATACGCAGTATTTT
. | TRBJ1-5 | TRBV19 | once | CASSIFGNDNQPQHF | TGTGCCAGTAGTATTTTCGGGAATGACAATCAGCCCCAGCATTTT
. | TRBJ1-1 | TRBV6-4 | . | CASSDLPVHRGTEAFF | TGTGCCAGCAGTGACCTCCCAGTTCATCGGGGCACTGAAGCTTTCTTT
. | TRBJ1-2 | TRBV9 | . | CASSAGTGLRYTF | TGTGCCAGCAGCGCGGGGACTGGACTACGGTACACCTTC
TRBD1 | TRBJ1-5 | TRBV6-2/TRBV6-3 | few | CASSPDRGRTPANQPQHF | TGTGCCAGCAGTCCCGACAGGGGGCGAACCCCCGCGAATCAGCCCCAGCATTTT
. | TRBJ1-3 | TRBV6-1 | few | CASSEARVLGGNTIYF | TGTGCCAGCAGTGAAGCGCGGGTTCTAGGTGGAAACACCATATATTTT
. | TRBJ2-1 | TRBV7-9 | . | CASSPPTRDEQFF | TGTGCCAGCAGCCCCCCGACTAGGGATGAGCAGTTCTTC
. | TRBJ1-1 | TRBV6-6 | few | CASSYQGLGFTEAFF | TGTGCCAGCAGTTATCAGGGTTTGGGTTTCACTGAAGCTTTCTTT
. | TRBJ1-2 | TRBV27 | few | CASSPKGIFYGYTF | TGTGCCAGCAGCCCTAAAGGTATCTTCTATGGCTACACCTTC
. | TRBJ2-5 | TRBV6-6 | . | CASRDRSGTQYF | TGTGCCAGCAGAGACAGGTCCGGGACCCAGTACTTC
TRBD1 | TRBJ1-2 | TRBV4-1 | . | CASSQLTGVGGYTF | TGCGCCAGCAGCCAACTTACAGGGGTAGGCGGCTACACCTTC
. | TRBJ1-2 | TRBV12-3/TRBV12-4 | . | CASSWGTEGYGYTF | TGTGCCAGCAGTTGGGGAACAGAGGGCTATGGCTACACCTTC